This is a list of T cell receptor beta chains from one sample in a study of blood T cell repertoires in COVID-19. The data were produced by immunoSEQ multiplex PCR, yet TCRdb's version contains in-frame clones alone and is incomplete. The profile shows around 56,000 clones, around 90% of them singletons. The sequenced material came from peripheral blood. Receptors were obtained from a woman aged 55-69 years with active or convalescent COVID-19. Each CDR3 is given with its conserved first and last residue. The D gene is left open where the match is weak. Clone size appears in some rows only: once, few, many, or a class for an expanded clone.

>TRBJ1-6|TRBV10-1|-|13|-
CASSPGQDSPLHF
>TRBJ2-5|TRBV4-1|TRBD2|16|-
CASSLGAGGFQETQYF
>TRBJ1-1|TRBV3-1/TRBV3-2|-|13|-
CASSPLGSTEAFF
>TRBJ1-2|TRBV3-1/TRBV3-2|-|16|-
CARGDCAGTVYYGYTF
>TRBJ1-5|TRBV5-5|-|14|-
CASSLGQVHQPQHF
>TRBJ2-5|TRBV7-3|-|13|-
CASSLTPKETQYF
>TRBJ2-1|TRBV5-4|TRBD2|16|-
CASSSRSSGSYNEQFF
>TRBJ1-4|TRBV24-1|TRBD1|16|-
CATSDSGTDTNEKLFF
>TRBJ1-5|TRBV19|TRBD1|19|-
CASSKGWTGPESPIKPQHF
>TRBJ1-1|TRBV6-5|TRBD1|15|-
CASSYAATGATEAFF
>TRBJ1-4|TRBV6-6|TRBD1|14|-
CASSPTGGSEKLFF
>TRBJ2-3|TRBV10-3|-|11|-
CAISDRSTQYF
>TRBJ1-2|TRBV7-2|TRBD1|15|-
CASSLGDSLNYGYTF
>TRBJ2-1|TRBV7-2|TRBD1|13|-
CASSYLGGYEQFF
>TRBJ2-7|TRBV11-2|TRBD2|15|-
CASSWTSVGSYEQYF
>TRBJ2-3|TRBV5-1|TRBD1|14|-
CASSRDRGPDTQYF
>TRBJ2-7|TRBV7-6|TRBD2|15|-
CASSLVSSGGAWQYF
>TRBJ2-2|TRBV5-5|-|13|few
CASSLEGPGELFF
>TRBJ1-5|TRBV3-1/TRBV3-2|TRBD1|17|-
CASRKGTESGGNQPQHF
>TRBJ2-3|TRBV2|-|14|-
CASAARTSTDTQYF
>TRBJ2-2|TRBV5-1|TRBD1|15|-
CASSSGTGVAGELFF
>TRBJ1-5|TRBV24-1|-|14|-
CATSVSSGNQPQHF
>TRBJ1-1|TRBV12-3/TRBV12-4|TRBD1|13|-
CASTLTGDTEAFF
>TRBJ2-1|TRBV24-1|TRBD2|16|-
CATSDSGTSGGNEQFF
>TRBJ1-3|TRBV28|TRBD1|17|-
CASRPRGTAVRGNTIYF
>TRBJ1-2|TRBV5-4|TRBD1|15|-
CASSDPRQGGHGYTF
>TRBJ1-4|TRBV7-2|-|12|-
CASSLLGEKLFF
>TRBJ1-1|TRBV12-3/TRBV12-4|-|13|-
CASSLVEDTEAFF
>TRBJ1-5|TRBV28|-|15|-
CASSLSGFANQPQHF
>TRBJ2-5|TRBV5-1|TRBD2|16|-
CASSLDLGGLAEAQYF